Listed here are 10 T cell receptor beta chains from one sample, sequenced in a study of cytomegalovirus exposure and HLA in healthy donors. In the PCR, 60 Vbeta and 13 Jbeta primers were used. Sequencing was performed with immunoSEQ multiplex PCR; in TCRdb, only in-frame clones are kept and a portion is missing. The table includes around 200,000 clones, about three quarters detected once. Sample: PBMCs. The receptors here all came from a man aged 18 to 29 in good health and CMV-seronegative.

The V and J genes are TRBV6-1 and TRBJ2-1, with unresolved D. This CDR3 has 16 amino acids. The ends were cut back, 3 bases at V and 0 bases at J, with 12 bases in the middle. CDR1 is MNHNS and CDR2 is SASEGT in the germline V gene. The CDR3 is CASSDSLRSSYNEQFF. The CDR3 DNA reads as TGTGCCAGCAGTGATTCGCTACGGAGCTCCTACAATGAGCAGTTCTTC.

This clone was seen only a few times. V usage is TRBV15 and J usage is TRBJ2-3, with D unclear. Germline V gives CDR1 LNHNV, CDR2 YYDKDF (reference sequence). Trimming took off 2 bases at V and 3 bases at J, with 9 bases between the two ends. The CDR3 extends over 14 amino acids. The CDR3 nucleotides are TGTGCCACCAGCAGACAGGATAGGACAGATACGCAGTATTTT. Protein sequence: CATSRQDRTDTQYF.

The chain is built from TRBV27 and TRBJ1-5; D not resolved. Germline lookup yields CDR1 MNHEY and CDR2 SMNVEV (reference sequence). The ends were cut back, 2 bases at V and 3 bases at J, with 11 bases in the middle. The CDR3 totals 15 residues. The CDR3 region has the DNA TGTGCCAGCAGTTTAACTCGCCTAAACAATCAGCCCCAGCATTTT. Amino acid sequence: CASSLTRLNNQPQHF.

This chain joins TRBV19 and TRBJ2-1, with a weak D call TRBD2 (5 bases). Germline V CDR1 and CDR2: LNHDA, SQIVND (reference sequence). The CDR3 totals 13 residues. Trimming took 5 bases from V and 9 from J, leaving 14 bases between them. The CDR3 DNA reads TGTGCCAGTAGTCCCCGGGGTAGCCTTGAGCAGTTCTTC. It specifies CASSPRGSLEQFF.

The chain has TRBV7-2 and TRBJ2-3; D is possibly TRBD2 (7 bases). The germline gives CDR1 SGHTA, CDR2 FQGNSA. The CDR3 extends over 17 amino acids. V was pared by 4 bases and J by 0 bases, with 17 bases between. Here the CDR3 reads CASSSLVGGTSTDTQYF. The CDR3 DNA reads TGTGCCAGCAGCTCCCTGGTCGGGGGGACAAGCACAGATACGCAGTATTTT.

This clone has just a few counts. This chain links TRBV27 with TRBJ2-7; 7 positions match TRBD1. Germline CDR1 is MNHEY and CDR2 is SMNVEV (reference sequence). The CDR3 is 13 residues long. V shed 7 bases, J shed 1 base, and the junction held 4 bases outside the gene matches. CDR3 nucleotide sequence: TGTGCCAGCACTGACAGGGATTCCTACGAGCAGTACTTC. Its protein is CASTDRDSYEQYF.

This clone was seen only a few times. CDR3 sequence: CASSPTSYEQYF. DNA of the CDR3: TGTGCCAGCTCACCAACCAGCTACGAGCAGTACTTC. The rearrangement uses TRBV18 and TRBJ2-7; D is undetermined. CDR1 and CDR2 from the germline V gene are KGHSH and LQKENI. The CDR3 extends over 12 amino acids. V lost 2 bases and J 3 bases, leaving 5 bases between the germline ends. The entire variable domain, with the rest obtained from reference TRBV18 and TRBJ2-7, is as follows: NAGVMQNPRHLVRRRGQEARLRCSPMKGHSHVYWYRQLPEEGLKFMVYLQKENIIDESGMPKERFSAEFPKEGPSILRIQQVVRGDSAAYFCASSPTSYEQYFGPGTRLTVT.

The chain couples TRBV27 to TRBJ2-1; 10 positions agree with TRBD1. Germline loops: CDR1 MNHEY, CDR2 SMNVEV (reference sequence). The V segment lost 6 bases and the J segment 8 bases; nucleotides outside the gene matches: 7. This CDR3 is 14 amino acids long. CDR3 region: CASRHRDRGDEQFF. In DNA form, the CDR3 reads TGTGCCAGCAGACACCGGGACAGGGGCGATGAGCAGTTCTTC.

The chain joins TRBV28 to TRBJ2-2; TRBD2 matches 8 bases. Trimming cost V 4 bases and J 4 bases; bases outside gene matches: 2. This CDR3 is built from 14 residues. CDR1 MDHEN and CDR2 SYDVKM come from the germline V gene. CDR3 in amino acids: CASSWTSITGELFF. DNA for the CDR3: TGTGCCAGCAGTTGGACTAGCATCACCGGGGAGCTGTTTTTT.

In regard to this clone: A junction boundary mismatches the germline segment, possibly from a read error. The J gene is TRBJ2-1, the V gene TRBV7-9; TRBD2 is a possible D gene (5 bases). The CDR3 spans 15 residues. Germline V gene data show CDR1 as SEHNR and CDR2 as FQNEAQ (reference sequence). CDR3 amino acids: CSSSLEIAWTNEQFF. As DNA, the CDR3 is TGTTCCAGCAGCTTAGAAATAGCGTGGACTAATGAGCAGTTCTTC.